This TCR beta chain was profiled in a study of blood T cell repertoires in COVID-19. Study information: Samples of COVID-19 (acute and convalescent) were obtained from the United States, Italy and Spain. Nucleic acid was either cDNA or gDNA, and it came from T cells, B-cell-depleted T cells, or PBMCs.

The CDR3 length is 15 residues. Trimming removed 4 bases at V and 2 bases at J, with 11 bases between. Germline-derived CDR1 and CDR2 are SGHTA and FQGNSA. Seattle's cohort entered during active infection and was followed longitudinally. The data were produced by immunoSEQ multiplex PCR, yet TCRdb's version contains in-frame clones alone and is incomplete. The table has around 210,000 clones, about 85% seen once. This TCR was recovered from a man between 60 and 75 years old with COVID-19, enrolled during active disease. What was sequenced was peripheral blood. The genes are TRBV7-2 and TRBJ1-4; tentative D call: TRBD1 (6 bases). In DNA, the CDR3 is TGTGCCAGCAGCTGGAAACAGGGTACTAATGAAAAACTGTTTTTT. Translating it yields CASSWKQGTNEKLFF. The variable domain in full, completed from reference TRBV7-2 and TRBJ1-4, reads GAGVSQSPSNKVTEKGKDVELRCDPISGHTALYWYRQSLGQGLEFLIYFQGNSAPDKSGLPSDRFSAERTGGSVSTLTIQRTQQEDSAVYLCASSWKQGTNEKLFFGSGTQLSVL.